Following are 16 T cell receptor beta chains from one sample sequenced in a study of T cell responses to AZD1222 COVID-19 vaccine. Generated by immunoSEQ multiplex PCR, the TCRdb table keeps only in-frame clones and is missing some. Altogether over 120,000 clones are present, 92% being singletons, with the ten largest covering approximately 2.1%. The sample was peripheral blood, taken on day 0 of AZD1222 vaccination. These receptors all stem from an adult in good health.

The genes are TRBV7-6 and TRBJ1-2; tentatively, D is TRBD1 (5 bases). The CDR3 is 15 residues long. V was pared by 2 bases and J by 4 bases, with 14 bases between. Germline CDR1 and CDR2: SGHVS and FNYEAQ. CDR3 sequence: CASSLNPGEIYGYTF. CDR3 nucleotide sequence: TGTGCCAGCAGCTTAAATCCGGGGGAAATCTATGGCTACACCTTC. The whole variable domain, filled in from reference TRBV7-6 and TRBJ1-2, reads GAGVSQSPRYKVTKRGQDVALRCDPISGHVSLYWYRQALGQGPEFLTYFNYEAQQDKSGLPNDRFSAERPEGSISTLTIQRTEQRDSAMYRCASSLNPGEIYGYTFGSGTRLTVV.

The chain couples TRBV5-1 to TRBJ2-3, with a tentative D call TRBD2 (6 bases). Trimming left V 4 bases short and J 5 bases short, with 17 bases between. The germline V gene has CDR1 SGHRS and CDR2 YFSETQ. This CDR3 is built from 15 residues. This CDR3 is CASSTGGADQDTQYF. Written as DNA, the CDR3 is TGCGCCAGCAGCACCGGCGGGGCGGACCAAGATACGCAGTATTTT.

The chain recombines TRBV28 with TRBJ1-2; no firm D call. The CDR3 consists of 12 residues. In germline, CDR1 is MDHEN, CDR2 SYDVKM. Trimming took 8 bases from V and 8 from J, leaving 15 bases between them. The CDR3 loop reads CASAEQNLGYTF. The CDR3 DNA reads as TGTGCCAGCGCCGAACAAAACTTGGGCTACACCTTC.

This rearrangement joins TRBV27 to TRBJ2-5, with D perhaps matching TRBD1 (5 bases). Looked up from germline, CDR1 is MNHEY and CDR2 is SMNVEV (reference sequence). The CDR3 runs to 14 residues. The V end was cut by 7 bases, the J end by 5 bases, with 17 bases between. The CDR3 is CASTDVRAGETQYF. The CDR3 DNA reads TGTGCCAGCACCGATGTCCGGGCAGGGGAGACCCAGTACTTC.

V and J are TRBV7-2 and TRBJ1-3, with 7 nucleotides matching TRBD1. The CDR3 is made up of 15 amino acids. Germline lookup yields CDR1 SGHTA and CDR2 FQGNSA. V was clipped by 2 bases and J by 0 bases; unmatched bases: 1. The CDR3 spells CASSLSGGSGNTIYF. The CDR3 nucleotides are TGTGCCAGCAGCTTATCAGGGGGCTCTGGAAACACCATATATTTT.

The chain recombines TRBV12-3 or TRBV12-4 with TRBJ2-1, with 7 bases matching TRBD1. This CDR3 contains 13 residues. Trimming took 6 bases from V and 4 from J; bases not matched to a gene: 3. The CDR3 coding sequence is TGTGCCAGCAGGGAGGACAGGTACAATGAGCAGTTCTTC. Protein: CASREDRYNEQFF.

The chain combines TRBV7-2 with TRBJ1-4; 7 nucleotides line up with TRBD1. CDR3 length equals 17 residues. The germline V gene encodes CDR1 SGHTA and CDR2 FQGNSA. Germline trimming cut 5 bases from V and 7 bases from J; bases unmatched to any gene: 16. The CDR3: CASSQDPNPGGSEKLFF. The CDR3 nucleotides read TGTGCCAGCAGCCAGGACCCGAACCCAGGGGGGAGTGAAAAACTGTTTTTT.

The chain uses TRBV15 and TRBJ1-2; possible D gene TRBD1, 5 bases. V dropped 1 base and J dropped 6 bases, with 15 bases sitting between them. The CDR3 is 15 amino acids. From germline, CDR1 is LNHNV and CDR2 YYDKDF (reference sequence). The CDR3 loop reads CATSRGLPDRNGYTF. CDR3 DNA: TGTGCCACCAGCAGAGGCCTACCCGACAGAAATGGCTACACCTTC.

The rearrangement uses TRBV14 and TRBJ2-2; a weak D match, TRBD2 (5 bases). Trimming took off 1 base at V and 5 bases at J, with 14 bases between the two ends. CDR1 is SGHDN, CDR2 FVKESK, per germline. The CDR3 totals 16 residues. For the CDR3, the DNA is TGTGCCAGCAGCCAAGGGTTTTTGGGAGAGACCGGGGAGCTGTTTTTT. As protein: CASSQGFLGETGELFF.

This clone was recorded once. In nucleotides, the CDR3 is TGTGCCAGCAGTTTGACTAGCGGGGGGAAGGATACGCAGTATTTT. Amino acids: CASSLTSGGKDTQYF. The chain links TRBV28 to TRBJ2-3; 13 bases are a match to TRBD2. V lost 3 bases, J lost 6 bases, and 3 bases stayed unmatched. The CDR3 is made up of 15 amino acids. Germline CDR1 and CDR2: MDHEN and SYDVKM.

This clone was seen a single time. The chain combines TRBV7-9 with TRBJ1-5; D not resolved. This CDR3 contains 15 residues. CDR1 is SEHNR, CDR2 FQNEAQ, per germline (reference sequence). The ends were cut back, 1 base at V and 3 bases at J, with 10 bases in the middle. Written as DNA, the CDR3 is TGTGCCAGCAGCTTAGGTGGAGGGCCCAATCAGCCCCAGCATTTT. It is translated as CASSLGGGPNQPQHF. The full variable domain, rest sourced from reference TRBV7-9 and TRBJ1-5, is DTGVSQNPRHKITKRGQNVTFRCDPISEHNRLYWYRQTLGQGPEFLTYFQNEAQLEKSRLLSDRFSAERPKGSFSTLEIQRTEQGDSAMYLCASSLGGGPNQPQHFGDGTRLSIL.

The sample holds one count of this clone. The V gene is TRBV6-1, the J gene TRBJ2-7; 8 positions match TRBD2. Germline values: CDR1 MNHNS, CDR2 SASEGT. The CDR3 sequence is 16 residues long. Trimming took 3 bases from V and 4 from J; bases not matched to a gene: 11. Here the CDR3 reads CASSDPGRGGRYEQYF. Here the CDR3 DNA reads TGTGCCAGCAGTGACCCCGGGAGGGGGGGCCGGTACGAGCAGTACTTC.

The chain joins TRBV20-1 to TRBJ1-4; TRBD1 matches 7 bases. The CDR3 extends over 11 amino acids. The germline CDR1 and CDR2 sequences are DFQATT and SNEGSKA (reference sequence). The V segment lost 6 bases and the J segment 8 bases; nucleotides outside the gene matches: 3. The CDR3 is CSAPRGEKLFF. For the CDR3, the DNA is TGCAGTGCCCCCAGGGGGGAAAAACTGTTTTTT.

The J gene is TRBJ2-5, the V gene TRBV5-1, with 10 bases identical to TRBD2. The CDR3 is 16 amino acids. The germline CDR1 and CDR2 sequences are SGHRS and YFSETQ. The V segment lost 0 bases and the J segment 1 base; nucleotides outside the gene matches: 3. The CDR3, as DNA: TGCGCCAGCAGCTTGGGGACTAGCGGAGTCCAAGAGACCCAGTACTTC. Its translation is CASSLGTSGVQETQYF.

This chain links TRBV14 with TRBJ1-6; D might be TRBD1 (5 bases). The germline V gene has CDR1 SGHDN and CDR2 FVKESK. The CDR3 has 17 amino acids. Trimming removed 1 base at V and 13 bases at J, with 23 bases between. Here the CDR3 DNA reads TGTGCCAGCAGCCAAGGCCGAGCGGGGACGGACATTTCTCCCCTCCACTTT. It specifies CASSQGRAGTDISPLHF.

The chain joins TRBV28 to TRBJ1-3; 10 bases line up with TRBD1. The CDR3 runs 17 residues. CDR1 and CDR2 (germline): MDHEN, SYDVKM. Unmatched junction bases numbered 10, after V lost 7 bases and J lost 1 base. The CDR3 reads CASIAFPGQGSGNTIYF. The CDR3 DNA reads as TGTGCCAGCATCGCCTTCCCGGGACAGGGGTCTGGAAACACCATATATTTT.